Presented here are 11 T cell receptor beta chains from one specimen sequenced in a study of blood T cells in healthy people across ages. It was with a sample-barcoded 5' primer and a J-beta primer mix that a second PCR of about 6 to 11 cycles was run. TCRdb reanalysed the 5' RACE reads using MiXCR and keeps one entry per CDR3 protein. This sample yields roughly 680,000 distinct CDR3 sequences, of which approximately 21% are seen a single time; about 3.6% belongs to the top ten. Sequenced input: blood. The receptors stem from a man in his 70s in good health.

The V and J genes are TRBV2 and TRBJ2-3; 10 bases match TRBD2. The V and J ends lost 6 bases and 5 bases, in that order; junction bases with no gene match: 2. Germline V gene data show CDR1 as SNHLY and CDR2 as FYNNEI. The CDR3 extends over 13 amino acids. DNA of the CDR3: TGTGCCAGCAGAAGGACTAGCGGAGATACGCAGTATTTT. It is translated as CASRRTSGDTQYF.

This chain joins TRBV29-1 and TRBJ2-4, with 9 nucleotides matching TRBD2. Germline trimming cut 2 bases from V and 3 bases from J; bases unmatched to any gene: 8. The germline V gene encodes CDR1 SQVTM and CDR2 ANQGSEA. CDR3 size: 16 residues. CDR3 region: CSVELGLAGLKNIQYF. CDR3 bases: TGCAGCGTTGAACTCGGGCTAGCGGGACTCAAAAACATTCAGTACTTC.

As for this clonotype: The junction differs from germline at one of its ends, possibly a read error. This chain joins TRBV6-5 and TRBJ1-6, with D tentatively TRBD1 (5 bases). Germline V gene data show CDR1 as MNHEY and CDR2 as SVGAGI. The CDR3 runs to 13 residues. The DNA for the CDR3 is TGTGGCAGCTCCGGGGGGGTGAATTCACCCCTCCACTTT. It translates to CGSSGGVNSPLHF.

This clonotype was seen just once. The V and J genes are TRBV7-6 and TRBJ2-5, with 14 bases identical to TRBD2. The end of the DNA fits TRBJ2-7 better, so the J call may be wrong. The CDR3 has 15 amino acids. From germline, CDR1 is SGHVS and CDR2 FNYEAQ. CDR3: CASSLGTSGSFEQYF. The CDR3, as DNA: TGTGCCAGCAGCTTGGGGACTAGCGGGAGCTTCGAGCAGTACTTC.

This clonotype has a handful of counts. The chain recombines TRBV6-1 with TRBJ2-1, with TRBD2 matching over 12 bases. With V trimmed by 0 bases and J by 0 bases, 9 bases remained unmatched. Germline values: CDR1 MNHNS, CDR2 SASEGT. This CDR3 spans 20 amino acids. The DNA of the CDR3 is TGTGCCAGCAGTGAAGCGCGCGGGACTAGCGGGCCTAGCTCCTACAATGAGCAGTTCTTC. Translated: CASSEARGTSGPSSYNEQFF.

The sample holds one count of this clonotype. This chain links TRBV6-5 with TRBJ1-5, with a tentative D call TRBD1 (6 bases). The CDR3 covers 18 residues. Germline lookup yields CDR1 MNHEY and CDR2 SVGAGI. Trimming removed 2 bases from V and 2 bases from J, with 19 bases in between. The CDR3 spells CASSYHTGQTGRNQPQHF. The CDR3 region has the DNA TGTGCCAGCAGTTACCATACCGGCCAGACAGGCCGCAATCAGCCCCAGCATTTT.

This clonotype was seen at least ten times. This sequence joins TRBV14 and TRBJ2-1, with a weak D call TRBD2 (6 bases). The CDR3 totals 16 residues. V shed 4 bases and J shed 5 bases, with 18 bases lying between them. The germline V gene encodes CDR1 SGHDN and CDR2 FVKESK. The CDR3 region is CASSLYTSYVNNEQFF. CDR3 nucleotide sequence: TGTGCCAGCAGCCTCTATACTAGCTATGTAAACAATGAGCAGTTCTTC.

J is TRBJ2-5 and V is TRBV6-2 or TRBV6-3, with 13 bases aligning to TRBD2. The V gene's germline CDR1 is MNHEY and CDR2 SVGEGT. The CDR3 has 18 residues. J was trimmed by 2 bases and V by 2 bases; bases with no gene match: 8. The CDR3 DNA sequence: TGTGCCAGCAGTTACACCTCCGGGACTAGCGGGAAACAAGAGACCCAGTACTTC. Its protein is CASSYTSGTSGKQETQYF.

This clonotype was counted a few times. The chain has TRBV7-3 and TRBJ1-2; D perhaps matches TRBD1 (6 bases). With 5 bases removed from V and 6 bases from J, the gap between germline ends came to 16 bases. Germline V gives CDR1 SGHTA, CDR2 FQGTGA. The length of the CDR3 is 14 residues. CDR3 amino acids: CASSPGTTSDGYTF. In DNA, the CDR3 is TGTGCCAGCAGCCCAGGGACAACGAGCGATGGCTACACCTTC.

This clonotype was detected a few times. A junction end diverges from the germline sequence, so it may reflect a read error. The chain has TRBV9 and TRBJ2-5; 10 bases are a match to TRBD2. The germline V gene encodes CDR1 SGDLS and CDR2 YYNGEE. The CDR3 is made up of 14 amino acids. The CDR3 DNA reads TGTACCAGCAGCGCAACTAGCGGGATCTTTGAGCAGTACTTC. As protein: CTSSATSGIFEQYF.

This clonotype was observed a few times. The V and J genes are TRBV9 and TRBJ2-7; 7 bases are shared with TRBD1. Per the germline V gene, CDR1 is SGDLS and CDR2 is YYNGEE. This CDR3 is 13 amino acids long. V shed 3 bases and J 4 bases; nucleotides not matched to a gene: 4. CDR3: CASSGQGLYEQYF. In DNA form, the CDR3 reads TGTGCCAGCAGCGGACAGGGATTGTACGAGCAGTACTTC.